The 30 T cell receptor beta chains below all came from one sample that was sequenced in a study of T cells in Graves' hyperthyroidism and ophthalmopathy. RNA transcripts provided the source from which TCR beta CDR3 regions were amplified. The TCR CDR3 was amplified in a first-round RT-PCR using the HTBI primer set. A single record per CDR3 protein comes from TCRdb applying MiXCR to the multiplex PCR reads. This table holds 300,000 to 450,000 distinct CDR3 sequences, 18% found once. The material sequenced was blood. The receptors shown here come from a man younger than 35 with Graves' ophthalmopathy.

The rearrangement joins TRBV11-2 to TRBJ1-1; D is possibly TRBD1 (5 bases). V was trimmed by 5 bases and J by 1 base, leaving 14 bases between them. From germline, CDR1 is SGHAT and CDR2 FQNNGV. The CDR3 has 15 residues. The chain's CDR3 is CASSLRGTPNTEAFF. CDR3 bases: TGTGCCAGCAGCCTACGGGGGACTCCGAACACTGAAGCTTTCTTT.

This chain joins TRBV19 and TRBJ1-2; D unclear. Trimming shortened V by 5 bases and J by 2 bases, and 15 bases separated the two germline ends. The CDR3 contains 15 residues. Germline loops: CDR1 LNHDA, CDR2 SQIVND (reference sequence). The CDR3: CASSSLRPTNYGYTF. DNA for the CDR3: TGTGCCAGTAGTTCCCTCCGACCGACGAACTATGGCTACACCTTC.

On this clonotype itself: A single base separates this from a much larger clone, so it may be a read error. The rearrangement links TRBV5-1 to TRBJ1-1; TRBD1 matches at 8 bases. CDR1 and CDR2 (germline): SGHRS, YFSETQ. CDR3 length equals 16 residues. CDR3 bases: TGCGCCAGCAGCCCTTGGACAGGGACGATGAACACTGAAGCTCTCTTT. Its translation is CASSPWTGTMNTEALF.

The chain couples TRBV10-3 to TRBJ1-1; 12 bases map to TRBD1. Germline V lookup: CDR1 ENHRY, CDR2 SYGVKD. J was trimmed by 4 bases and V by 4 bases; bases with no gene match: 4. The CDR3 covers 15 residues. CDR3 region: CAISGPGQGATEAFF. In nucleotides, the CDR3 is TGTGCCATCAGTGGGCCGGGACAGGGGGCCACTGAAGCTTTCTTT.

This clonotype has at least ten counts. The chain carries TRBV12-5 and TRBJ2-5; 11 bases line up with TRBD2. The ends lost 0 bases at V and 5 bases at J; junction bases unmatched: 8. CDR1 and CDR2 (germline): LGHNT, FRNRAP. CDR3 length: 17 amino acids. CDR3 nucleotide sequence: TGTGCTAGTGGTTTGGTTCGTGCTAGCGGGGGGATGGAGACCCAGTACTTC. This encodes CASGLVRASGGMETQYF.

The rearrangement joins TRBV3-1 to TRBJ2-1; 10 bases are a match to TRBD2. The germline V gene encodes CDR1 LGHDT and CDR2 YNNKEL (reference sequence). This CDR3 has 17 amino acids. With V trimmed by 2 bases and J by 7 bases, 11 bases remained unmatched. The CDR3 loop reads CASSQSHSGGPFNEQFF. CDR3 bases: TGTGCCAGCAGCCAAAGCCATAGCGGGGGGCCGTTTAATGAGCAGTTCTTC.

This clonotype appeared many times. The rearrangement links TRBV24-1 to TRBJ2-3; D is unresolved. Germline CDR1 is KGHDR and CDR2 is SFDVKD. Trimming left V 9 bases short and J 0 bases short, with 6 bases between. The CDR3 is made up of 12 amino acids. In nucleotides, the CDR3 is TGTGCCACCTCCAAGAGCACAGATACGCAGTATTTT. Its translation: CATSKSTDTQYF.

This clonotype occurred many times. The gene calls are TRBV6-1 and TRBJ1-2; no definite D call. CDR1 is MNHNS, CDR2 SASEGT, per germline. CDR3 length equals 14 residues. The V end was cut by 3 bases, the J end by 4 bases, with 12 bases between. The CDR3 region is CASSEGSSFYGYTF. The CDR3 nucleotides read TGTGCCAGCAGTGAGGGCAGCTCCTTCTATGGCTACACCTTC.

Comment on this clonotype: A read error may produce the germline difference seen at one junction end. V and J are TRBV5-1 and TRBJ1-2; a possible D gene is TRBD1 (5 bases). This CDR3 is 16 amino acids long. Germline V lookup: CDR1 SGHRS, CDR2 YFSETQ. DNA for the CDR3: TGCGCCGGCAGCGTTGGGTCGTTGACAGTGGACCCCGACTACACCTTC. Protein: CAGSVGSLTVDPDYTF. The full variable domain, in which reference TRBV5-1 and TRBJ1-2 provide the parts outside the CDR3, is KAGVTQTPRYLIKTRGQQVTLSCSPISGHRSVSWYQQTPGQGLQFLFEYFSETQRNKGNFPGRFSGRQFSNSRSEMNVSTLELGDSALYLCAGSVGSLTVDPDYTFGSGTRLTVV.

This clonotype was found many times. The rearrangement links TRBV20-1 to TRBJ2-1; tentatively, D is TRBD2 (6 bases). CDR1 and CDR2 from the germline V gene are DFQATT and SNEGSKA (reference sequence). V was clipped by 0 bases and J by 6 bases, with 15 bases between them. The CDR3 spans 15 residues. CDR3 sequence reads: CSARDPAGEINEQFF. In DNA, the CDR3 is TGCAGTGCTAGAGATCCAGCGGGCGAAATCAATGAGCAGTTCTTC.

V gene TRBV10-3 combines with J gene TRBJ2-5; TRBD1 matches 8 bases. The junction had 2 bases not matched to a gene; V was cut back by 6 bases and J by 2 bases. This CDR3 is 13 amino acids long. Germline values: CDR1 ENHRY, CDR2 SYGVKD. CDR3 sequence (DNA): TGTGCCATCAGCACAGGGGGGCAAGAGACCCAGTACTTC. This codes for CAISTGGQETQYF.

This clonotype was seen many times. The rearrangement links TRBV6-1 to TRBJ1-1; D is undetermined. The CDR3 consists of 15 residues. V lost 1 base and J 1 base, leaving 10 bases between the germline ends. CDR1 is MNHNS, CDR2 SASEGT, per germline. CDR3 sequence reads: CASSEGSAENTEAFF. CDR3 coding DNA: TGTGCCAGCAGTGAAGGGTCTGCAGAGAACACTGAAGCTTTCTTT.

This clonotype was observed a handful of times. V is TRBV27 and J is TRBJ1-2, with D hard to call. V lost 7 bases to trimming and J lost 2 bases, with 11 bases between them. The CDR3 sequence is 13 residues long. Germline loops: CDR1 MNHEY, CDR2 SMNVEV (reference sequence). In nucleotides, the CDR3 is TGTGCCAGCAAAGGTCCGGGAAACTATGGCTACACCTTC. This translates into CASKGPGNYGYTF.

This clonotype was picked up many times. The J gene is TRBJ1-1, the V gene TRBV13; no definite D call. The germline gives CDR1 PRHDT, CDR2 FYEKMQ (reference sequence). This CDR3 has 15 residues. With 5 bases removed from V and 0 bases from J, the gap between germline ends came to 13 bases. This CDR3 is CASSRKSGVNTEAFF. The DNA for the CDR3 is TGTGCCAGCAGCAGAAAATCCGGGGTGAACACTGAAGCTTTCTTT.

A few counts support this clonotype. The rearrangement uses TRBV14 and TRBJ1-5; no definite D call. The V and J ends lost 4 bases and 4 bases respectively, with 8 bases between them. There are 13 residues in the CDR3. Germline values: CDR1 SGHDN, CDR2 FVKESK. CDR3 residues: CASSLSVNQPQHF. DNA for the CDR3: TGTGCCAGCAGCCTCTCGGTTAATCAGCCCCAGCATTTT.

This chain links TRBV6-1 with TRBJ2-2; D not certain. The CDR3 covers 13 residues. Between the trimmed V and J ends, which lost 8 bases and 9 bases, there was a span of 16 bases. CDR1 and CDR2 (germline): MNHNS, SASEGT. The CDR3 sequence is CASRTTLDRELFF. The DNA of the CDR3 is TGTGCCAGCCGGACGACACTCGACCGGGAGCTGTTTTTT.

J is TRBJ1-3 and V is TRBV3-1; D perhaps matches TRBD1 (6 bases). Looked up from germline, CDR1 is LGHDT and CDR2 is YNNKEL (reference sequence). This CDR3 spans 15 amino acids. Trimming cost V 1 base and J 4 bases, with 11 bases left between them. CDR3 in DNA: TGTGCCAGCAGCCAAGTACGGGGGCCGGGAAACACCATATATTTT. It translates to CASSQVRGPGNTIYF.

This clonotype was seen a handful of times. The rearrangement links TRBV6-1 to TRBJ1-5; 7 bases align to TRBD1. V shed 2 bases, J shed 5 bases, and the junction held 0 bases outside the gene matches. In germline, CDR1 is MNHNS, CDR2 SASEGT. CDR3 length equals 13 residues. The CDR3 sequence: CASSERGHQPQHF. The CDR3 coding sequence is TGTGCCAGCAGTGAAAGGGGGCATCAGCCCCAGCATTTT.

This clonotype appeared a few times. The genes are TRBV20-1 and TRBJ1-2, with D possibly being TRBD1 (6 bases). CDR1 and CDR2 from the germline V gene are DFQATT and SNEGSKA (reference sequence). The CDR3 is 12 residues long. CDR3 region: CRPRSGDYGYTF. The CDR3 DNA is TGCAGACCTAGGTCAGGGGACTATGGCTACACCTTC.

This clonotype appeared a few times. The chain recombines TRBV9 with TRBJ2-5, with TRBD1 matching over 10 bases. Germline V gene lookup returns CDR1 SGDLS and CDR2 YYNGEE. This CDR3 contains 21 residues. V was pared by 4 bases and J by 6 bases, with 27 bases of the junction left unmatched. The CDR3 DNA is TGTGCCAGCAGCCAAGGTTTTGGGACAGGGGAGGTTCGGGCCCCAGTGCAGACCCAGTACTTC. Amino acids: CASSQGFGTGEVRAPVQTQYF. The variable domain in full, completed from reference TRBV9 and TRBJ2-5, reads DSGVTQTPKHLITATGQRVTLRCSPRSGDLSVYWYQQSLDQGLQFLIQYYNGEERAKGNILERFSAQQFPDLHSELNLSSLELGDSALYFCASSQGFGTGEVRAPVQTQYFGPGTRLLVL.

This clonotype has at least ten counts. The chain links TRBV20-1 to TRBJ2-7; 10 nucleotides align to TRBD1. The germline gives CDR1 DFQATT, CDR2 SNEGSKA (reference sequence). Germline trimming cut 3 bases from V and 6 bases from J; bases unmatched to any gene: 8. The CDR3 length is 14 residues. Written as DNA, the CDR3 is TGCAGTGCTAGCCCCGGGACAGGGGTCGGCGAGCAGTACTTC. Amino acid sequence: CSASPGTGVGEQYF.

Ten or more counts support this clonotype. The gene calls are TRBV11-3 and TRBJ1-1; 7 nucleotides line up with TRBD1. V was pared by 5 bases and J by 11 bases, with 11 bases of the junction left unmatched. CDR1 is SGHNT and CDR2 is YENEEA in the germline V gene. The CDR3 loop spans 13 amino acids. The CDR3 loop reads CASSPGRGDPAFF. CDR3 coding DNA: TGTGCCAGCAGCCCCGGCAGGGGGGATCCGGCTTTCTTT.

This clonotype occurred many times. CDR3 protein: CSARDIPGAEAFF. The CDR3 bases are TGCAGTGCCAGGGACATTCCGGGGGCTGAAGCTTTCTTT. The chain recombines TRBV20-1 with TRBJ1-1, with a weak D call TRBD1 (6 bases). Trimming took off 6 bases at V and 6 bases at J, with 17 bases between the two ends. The CDR3 runs 13 residues. The germline gives CDR1 DFQATT, CDR2 SNEGSKA (reference sequence).

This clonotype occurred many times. The CDR3 sequence is CASSPGTGDYNEQFF. The CDR3 nucleotides are TGTGCCAGCAGCCCCGGGACAGGGGACTACAATGAGCAGTTCTTC. The gene calls are TRBV3-1 and TRBJ2-1, with 10 positions matching TRBD1. Germline V gene sequence: CDR1 LGHDT, CDR2 YNNKEL (reference sequence). The CDR3 consists of 15 residues. Trimming took 4 bases from V and 3 from J; bases not matched to a gene: 3.

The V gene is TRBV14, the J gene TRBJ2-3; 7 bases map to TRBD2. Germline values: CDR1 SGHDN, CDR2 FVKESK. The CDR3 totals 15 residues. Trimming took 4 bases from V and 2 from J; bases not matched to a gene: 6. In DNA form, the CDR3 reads TGTGCCAGCAGCCCGAGGGAGGGCTCCACAGATACGCAGTATTTT. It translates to CASSPREGSTDTQYF.

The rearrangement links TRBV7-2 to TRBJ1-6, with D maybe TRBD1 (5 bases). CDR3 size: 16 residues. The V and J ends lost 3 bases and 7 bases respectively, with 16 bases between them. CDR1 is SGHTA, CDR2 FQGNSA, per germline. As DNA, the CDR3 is TGTGCCAGCAGCTTCCGAGGGGACGGATTAAATTCACCCCTCCACTTT. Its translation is CASSFRGDGLNSPLHF. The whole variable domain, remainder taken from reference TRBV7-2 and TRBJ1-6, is GAGVSQSPSNKVTEKGKDVELRCDPISGHTALYWYRQSLGQGLEFLIYFQGNSAPDKSGLPSDRFSAERTGGSVSTLTIQRTQQEDSAVYLCASSFRGDGLNSPLHFGNGTRLTVT.

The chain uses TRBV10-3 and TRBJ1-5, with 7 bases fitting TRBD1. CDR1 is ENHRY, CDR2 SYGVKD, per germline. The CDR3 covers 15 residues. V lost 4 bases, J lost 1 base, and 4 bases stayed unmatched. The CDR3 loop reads CAISAGTDSNQPQHF. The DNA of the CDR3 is TGTGCCATCAGTGCGGGGACAGACAGCAATCAGCCCCAGCATTTT.

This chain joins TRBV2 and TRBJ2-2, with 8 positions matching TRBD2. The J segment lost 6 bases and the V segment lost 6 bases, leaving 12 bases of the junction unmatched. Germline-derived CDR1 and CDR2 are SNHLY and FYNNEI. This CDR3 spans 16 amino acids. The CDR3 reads CASSLYGPRGAGELFF. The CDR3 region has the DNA TGTGCCAGCAGCTTGTACGGACCGCGGGGGGCCGGGGAGCTGTTTTTT.

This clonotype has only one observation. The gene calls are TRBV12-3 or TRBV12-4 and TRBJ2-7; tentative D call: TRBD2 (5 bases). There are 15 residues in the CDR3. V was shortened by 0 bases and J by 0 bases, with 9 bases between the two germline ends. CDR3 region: CASSLAGRGSYEQYF. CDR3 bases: TGTGCCAGCAGTTTAGCAGGCCGGGGCTCCTACGAGCAGTACTTC.

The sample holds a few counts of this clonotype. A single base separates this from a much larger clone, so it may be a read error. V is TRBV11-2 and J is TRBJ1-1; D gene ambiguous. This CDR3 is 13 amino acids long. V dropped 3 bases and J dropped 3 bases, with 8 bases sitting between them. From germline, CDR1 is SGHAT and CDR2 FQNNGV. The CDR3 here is CASSFYPDTEAFF. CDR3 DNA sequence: TGTGCCAGCAGCTTTTATCCGGACACTGAAGCTTTCTTT.